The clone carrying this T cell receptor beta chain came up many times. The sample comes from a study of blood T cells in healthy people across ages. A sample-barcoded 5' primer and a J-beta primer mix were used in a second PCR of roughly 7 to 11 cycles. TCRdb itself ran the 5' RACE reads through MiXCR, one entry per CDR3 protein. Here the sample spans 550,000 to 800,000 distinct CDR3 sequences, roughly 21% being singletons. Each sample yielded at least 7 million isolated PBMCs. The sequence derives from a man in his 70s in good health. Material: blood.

The CDR3 spells CSARETTGKDYEQYF. The CDR3 DNA is TGCAGTGCTCGCGAAACCACAGGAAAGGACTACGAGCAGTACTTC. The V and J genes are TRBV20-1 and TRBJ2-7, with D possibly matching TRBD1 (5 bases). The CDR3 consists of 15 residues. V was trimmed by 5 bases and J by 3 bases, leaving 20 bases between them. Germline CDR1 DFQATT, CDR2 SNEGSKA (reference sequence).